This T cell receptor (beta chain) is drawn from a study of T cell repertoires in cytomegalovirus infection. Study-level information: Public TCR beta signatures marked donors with CMV infection and the matching HLA.

This clonotype has a count of ten or more. Its antigen remains unknown. CDR3 length equals 16 residues. CDR1 is SGHTA, CDR2 FQGNSA, per germline. J lost 4 bases, V lost 3 bases, and 4 bases had no gene match. One entry per CDR3 protein, called by TCRdb with MiXCR from the reads. The repertoire includes around 120,000 distinct CDR3 sequences, more than 20% of them detected once, and around 32% sits in the top ten. Material: PBMCs, sequenced either directly or after in vitro stimulation (not recorded which). The receptor comes from a human donor in good health (CMV status not recorded). Some clones in this sample may be carry-over from other donors' samples. The chain recombines TRBV7-2 with TRBJ2-6, with 9 bases aligning to TRBD2. CDR3 bases: TGTGCCAGCAGCTTTAGCGGGAGAGCAGGGGCCAACGTCCTGACTTTC. Protein product: CASSFSGRAGANVLTF.